Following are 14 T cell receptor beta chains from one sample sequenced in a study of T cells after posttransplantation cyclophosphamide. Here immunoSEQ multiplex PCR was the method, and the copy in TCRdb shows in-frame clones only, minus some. The table lists about 52,000 clones, roughly 92% of them singletons. Sequencing input: PBMCs. The receptors were gathered from a woman aged 25 to 39 in good health and a related stem cell transplant donor.

V and J are TRBV4-1 and TRBJ2-7, with TRBD2 matching over 10 bases. Looked up from germline, CDR1 is MGHRA and CDR2 is YSYEKL. V lost 2 bases and J lost 13; bases outside the gene matches: 8. The length of the CDR3 is 13 residues. The DNA for the CDR3 is TGCGCCAGCAGCCAATCCCCCGTAGCGGGGGGATACTTC. It codes for CASSQSPVAGGYF.

This clone was counted a single time. The chain combines TRBV27 with TRBJ2-1; 11 bases map to TRBD2. This CDR3 region has 14 residues. The junction had 7 bases not matched to a gene; V was cut back by 7 bases and J by 8 bases. Per the germline V gene, CDR1 is MNHEY and CDR2 is SMNVEV (reference sequence). DNA of the CDR3: TGTGCCAGCACTAGCGGGGGGCCCTGGGATGAGCAGTTCTTC. Encoded protein: CASTSGGPWDEQFF.

This clone was observed a single time. The chain carries TRBV7-9 and TRBJ2-5; tentatively, D is TRBD1 (5 bases). The V and J ends lost 3 bases and 5 bases respectively, with 16 bases between them. The CDR3 has 15 amino acids. Per germline, CDR1 SEHNR and CDR2 FQNEAQ (reference sequence). The CDR3 is CASSFGSGIMETQYF. The CDR3 coding sequence is TGTGCCAGCAGCTTCGGATCAGGGATTATGGAGACCCAGTACTTC. Based on the CDR3 plus reference TRBV7-9 and TRBJ2-5, the full variable domain is DTGVSQNPRHKITKRGQNVTFRCDPISEHNRLYWYRQTLGQGPEFLTYFQNEAQLEKSRLLSDRFSAERPKGSFSTLEIQRTEQGDSAMYLCASSFGSGIMETQYFGPGTRLLVL.

This chain joins TRBV28 and TRBJ2-3; no firm D call. Germline lookup yields CDR1 MDHEN and CDR2 SYDVKM. Trimming shortened V by 7 bases and J by 1 base, and 12 bases separated the two germline ends. The CDR3 contains 14 residues. This chain's CDR3 is CASTAPGGTDTQYF. The CDR3 region has the DNA TGTGCCAGCACCGCCCCCGGAGGCACAGATACGCAGTATTTT.

The chain is built from TRBV7-2 and TRBJ1-1, with 9 bases that match TRBD1. The CDR3 has 16 amino acids. The junction had 14 bases not matched to a gene; V was cut back by 5 bases and J by 7 bases. Germline V lookup: CDR1 SGHTA, CDR2 FQGNSA. CDR3 in amino acids: CASSPPRGQGKVEAFF. The CDR3 DNA sequence: TGTGCCAGCAGCCCCCCCCGCGGACAGGGGAAAGTTGAAGCTTTCTTT.

The chain joins TRBV5-1 to TRBJ1-2, with TRBD1 identical over 8 bases. Germline CDR1 and CDR2: SGHRS and YFSETQ. Trimming removed 3 bases from V and 5 bases from J; junction bases left unmatched: 6. The CDR3 has 14 amino acids. The CDR3 sequence is CASSSDRAEYGYTF. The CDR3 DNA sequence: TGCGCCAGCAGCTCGGACAGGGCAGAATATGGCTACACCTTC.

The chain links TRBV5-1 to TRBJ2-3, with 10 positions matching TRBD2. The CDR3 sequence is 18 residues long. CDR1 and CDR2 (germline): SGHRS, YFSETQ. Losses at the gene ends were 1 base for V and 1 base for J; bases not matched to a gene: 9. This chain's CDR3 is CASSLIAGGLAGTDTQYF. CDR3 coding DNA: TGCGCCAGCAGCTTGATAGCGGGGGGCCTCGCGGGCACAGATACGCAGTATTTT.

This clone has just one count. V gene TRBV28 combines with J gene TRBJ2-5; D perhaps matches TRBD2 (5 bases). The CDR3 sequence is 13 residues long. CDR1 MDHEN and CDR2 SYDVKM come from the germline V gene. V was cut by 5 bases and J by 5 bases, with 12 bases left in between. The CDR3 region has the DNA TGTGCCAGCAGTACCGCGGGCTTGGAGACCCAGTACTTC. It specifies CASSTAGLETQYF.

The CDR3 nucleotides read TGCGCCAGCAGCCAAGTGGAGGGTAGAGAGACCCAGTACTTC. Its translation is CASSQVEGRETQYF. The chain carries TRBV4-1 and TRBJ2-5; possible D gene TRBD2, 6 bases. Germline CDR1 MGHRA, CDR2 YSYEKL. Trimming took 1 base from V and 4 from J, leaving 10 bases between them. This CDR3 comprises 14 residues.

This clone has just one count. This chain links TRBV7-9 with TRBJ1-1; 9 positions match TRBD1. J was trimmed by 6 bases and V by 1 base; bases with no gene match: 3. The CDR3 loop spans 14 amino acids. The V gene's germline CDR1 is SEHNR and CDR2 FQNEAQ (reference sequence). The CDR3 bases are TGTGCCAGCAGCTTAGAACAGGGGGCCTCTGAAGCTTTCTTT. Translation gives CASSLEQGASEAFF.

The table lists this clone with a count of one. V is TRBV9 and J is TRBJ2-2; 7 nucleotides match TRBD2. The V segment lost 6 bases and the J segment 0 bases; nucleotides outside the gene matches: 5. This CDR3 comprises 15 residues. Looked up from germline, CDR1 is SGDLS and CDR2 is YYNGEE. CDR3 amino acids: CASTTAGANTGELFF. Here the CDR3 DNA reads TGTGCCAGCACTACGGCGGGGGCGAACACCGGGGAGCTGTTTTTT.

The J gene is TRBJ2-7, the V gene TRBV4-1; 8 bases agree with TRBD2. V lost 1 base and J lost 5; bases outside the gene matches: 16. Germline values: CDR1 MGHRA, CDR2 YSYEKL. The CDR3 runs 18 residues. The CDR3 nucleotides are TGCGCCAGCAGCCAAGGGGTGCTAAGGAGGCGGGGGGATCACGAGCAGTACTTC. Translation: CASSQGVLRRRGDHEQYF.

The chain carries TRBV6-1 and TRBJ1-6; unclear D gene. V lost 4 bases, J lost 0 bases, and 22 bases lay in between. Germline V gene lookup returns CDR1 MNHNS and CDR2 SASEGT. The CDR3 has 20 amino acids. The CDR3: CASSVRMATPASSYNSPLHF. The CDR3 DNA sequence: TGTGCCAGCAGTGTCCGAATGGCCACACCAGCTAGCTCCTATAATTCACCCCTCCACTTT.

In regard to this clone: Additional DNA sequences in this sample encode the identical CDR3. CDR3 residues: CSVERQETQYF. CDR3 DNA: TGCAGCGTTGAACGCCAAGAGACCCAGTACTTC. The rearrangement joins TRBV29-1 to TRBJ2-5; D not certain. V dropped 2 bases and J dropped 1 base, with 2 bases sitting between them. Germline CDR1 and CDR2: SQVTM and ANQGSEA. This CDR3 is 11 amino acids long.